This paragraph reports one T cell receptor beta chain. Its antigen remains unidentified. The data derive from a study of cytomegalovirus exposure and HLA in healthy donors. Study as a whole: Inside one of the first data releases sat about 85 million unique TCRs taken from HLA-typed donors. Of 300 to 500 genotyped donors, around 76% clustered with self-reported Caucasian donors. Study-wide points: Information on immune exposure was restricted to one variable (CMV serostatus). According to a later analysis, donors in an Asian-associated ancestry cluster reportedly had fewer N-insertions than the roughly 720-donor mean.

The V gene end was trimmed by 0 bases and the J gene end by 1 base; junction bases not matched to a gene: 2. The CDR3 runs 15 residues. The germline CDR1 and CDR2 sequences are LNHNV and YYDKDF (reference sequence). This PCR relied on a set of 60 Vbeta primers and 13 Jbeta primers. The assay was immunoSEQ multiplex PCR, and TCRdb's table has in-frame clones only and misses some. The sample has approximately 120,000 clones, more than 65% seen once. The chain carries TRBV15 and TRBJ2-5, with 7 nucleotides matching TRBD2. This receptor was taken from a man between 18 and 35 years old in good health and CMV-seropositive. Sequenced material: PBMCs. CDR3 residues: CATSREIAGQETQYF. The CDR3 region has the DNA TGTGCCACCAGCAGAGAGATAGCGGGCCAAGAGACCCAGTACTTC.